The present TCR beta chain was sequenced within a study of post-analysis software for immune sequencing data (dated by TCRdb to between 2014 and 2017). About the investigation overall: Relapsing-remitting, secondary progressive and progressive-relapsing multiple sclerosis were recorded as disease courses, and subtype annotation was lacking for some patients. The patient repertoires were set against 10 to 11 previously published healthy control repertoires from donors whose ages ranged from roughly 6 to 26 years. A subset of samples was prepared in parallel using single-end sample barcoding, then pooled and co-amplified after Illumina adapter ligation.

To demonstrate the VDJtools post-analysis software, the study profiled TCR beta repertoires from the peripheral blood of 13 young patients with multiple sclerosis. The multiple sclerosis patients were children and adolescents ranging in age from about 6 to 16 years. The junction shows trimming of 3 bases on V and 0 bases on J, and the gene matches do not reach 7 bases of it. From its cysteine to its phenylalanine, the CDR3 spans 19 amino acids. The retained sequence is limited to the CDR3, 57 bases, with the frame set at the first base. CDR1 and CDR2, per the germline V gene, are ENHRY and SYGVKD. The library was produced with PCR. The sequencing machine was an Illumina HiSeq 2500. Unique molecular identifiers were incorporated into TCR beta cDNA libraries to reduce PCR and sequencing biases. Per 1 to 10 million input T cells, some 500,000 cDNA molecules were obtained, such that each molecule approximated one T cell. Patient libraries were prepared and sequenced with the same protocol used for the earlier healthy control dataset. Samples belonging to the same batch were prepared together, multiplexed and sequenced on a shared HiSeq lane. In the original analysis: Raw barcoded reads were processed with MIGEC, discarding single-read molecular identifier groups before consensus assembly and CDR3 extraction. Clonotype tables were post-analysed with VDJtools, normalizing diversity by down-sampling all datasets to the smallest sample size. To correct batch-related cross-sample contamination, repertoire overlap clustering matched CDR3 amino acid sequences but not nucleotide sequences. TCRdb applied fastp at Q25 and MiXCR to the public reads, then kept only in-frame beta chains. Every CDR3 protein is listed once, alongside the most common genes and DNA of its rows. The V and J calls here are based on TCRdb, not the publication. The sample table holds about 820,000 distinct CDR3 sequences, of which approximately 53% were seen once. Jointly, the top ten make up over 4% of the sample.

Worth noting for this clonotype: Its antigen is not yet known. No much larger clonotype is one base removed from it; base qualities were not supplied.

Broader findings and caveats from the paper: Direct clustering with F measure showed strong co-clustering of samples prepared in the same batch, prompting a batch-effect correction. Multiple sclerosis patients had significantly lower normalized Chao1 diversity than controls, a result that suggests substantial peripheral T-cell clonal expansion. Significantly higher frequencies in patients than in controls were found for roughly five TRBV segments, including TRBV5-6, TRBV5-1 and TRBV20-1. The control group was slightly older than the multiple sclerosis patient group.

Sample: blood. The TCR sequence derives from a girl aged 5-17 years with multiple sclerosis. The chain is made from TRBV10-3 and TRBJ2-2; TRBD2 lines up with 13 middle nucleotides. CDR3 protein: CAISETGTSGTANTGELFF. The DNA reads TGTGCCATCAGTGAAACCGGGACTAGCGGGACTGCGAACACCGGGGAGCTGTTTTTT.